These 20 T cell receptor beta chains originate from one sample sequenced in a study of T cells in Graves' hyperthyroidism and ophthalmopathy. RNA transcripts yielded amplified TCR beta CDR3 regions. Primed by the HTBI set, a first-round RT-PCR was run on the TCR CDR3. TCRdb re-called the multiplex PCR reads with MiXCR, one entry per CDR3 protein. The sample lists 500,000 to 750,000 distinct CDR3 sequences, over 12% occurring once. Sequencing input: blood. These receptors were collected from a woman aged 18-29 years with Graves' ophthalmopathy.

This clonotype has at least ten counts. The rearrangement links TRBV27 to TRBJ1-1, with a possible D match to TRBD1 (5 bases). Trimming removed 9 bases at V and 1 base at J, with 9 bases between. The CDR3 has 12 amino acids. In germline, CDR1 is MNHEY, CDR2 SMNVEV (reference sequence). The CDR3: CASQTGNTEAFF. The DNA of the CDR3 is TGTGCCAGTCAAACAGGGAACACTGAAGCTTTCTTT.

Many counts were recorded for this clonotype. The V and J genes are TRBV12-3 or TRBV12-4 and TRBJ1-1; TRBD1 might be the D (6 bases). CDR3 length equals 15 residues. V was shortened by 5 bases and J by 0 bases, with 13 bases between the two germline ends. The CDR3, as DNA: TGTGCCAGCAGTCCCCGAACAGGGATGAACACTGAAGCTTTCTTT. This encodes CASSPRTGMNTEAFF.

This clonotype showed up many times. V and J are TRBV30 and TRBJ1-4; D not resolved. With 5 bases removed from V and 3 bases from J, the gap between germline ends came to 7 bases. The CDR3 loop spans 12 amino acids. Germline V CDR1 and CDR2: GTSNPN, SVGIG (reference sequence). The CDR3 sequence: CAWEGSNEKLFF. CDR3 coding DNA: TGTGCCTGGGAGGGCTCTAATGAAAAACTGTTTTTT. Complete variable domain (other parts from reference TRBV30 and TRBJ1-4): SQTIHQWPATLVQPVGSPLSLECTVEGTSNPNLYWYRQAAGRGLQLLFYSVGIGQISSEVPQNLSASRPQDRQFILSSKKLLLSDSGFYLCAWEGSNEKLFFGSGTQLSVL.

V gene TRBV19 combines with J gene TRBJ1-2, with D maybe TRBD1 (6 bases). The CDR3 is 13 amino acids. Germline loops: CDR1 LNHDA, CDR2 SQIVND (reference sequence). Trimming left V 4 bases short and J 3 bases short, with 9 bases between. This chain's CDR3 is CASSRSGDYGYTF. The CDR3 DNA follows: TGTGCCAGTAGTAGATCAGGGGACTATGGCTACACCTTC.

The table lists this clonotype with a few counts. The chain employs TRBV20-1 and TRBJ2-1; D is possibly TRBD1 (6 bases). CDR3 length: 18 amino acids. V was cut by 0 bases and J by 2 bases, with 20 bases left in between. The germline CDR1 and CDR2 sequences are DFQATT and SNEGSKA (reference sequence). Written as DNA, the CDR3 is TGCAGTGCTAGAGATTGGGGGACAATTACCGTTCCCTACAATGAGCAGTTCTTC. Translated: CSARDWGTITVPYNEQFF.

This clonotype has at least ten counts. J is TRBJ1-4 and V is TRBV28; a weak D match, TRBD1 (5 bases). Germline CDR1 is MDHEN and CDR2 is SYDVKM. V lost 3 bases to trimming and J lost 0 bases, with 11 bases between them. The CDR3 covers 16 residues. The CDR3 DNA is TGTGCCAGCAGTTTTCGGAGGGACTCAACTAATGAAAAACTGTTTTTT. Amino acid sequence: CASSFRRDSTNEKLFF.

The sample holds many counts of this clonotype. V gene TRBV28 combines with J gene TRBJ2-7; TRBD1 matches at 9 bases. V lost 9 bases to trimming and J lost 9 bases; unmatched junction nucleotides: 15. The CDR3 has 14 residues. Germline V gene data show CDR1 as MDHEN and CDR2 as SYDVKM. DNA for the CDR3: TGTGCCAGTAACAGCCGGGACAGGGTGTCCGGGCAGTACTTC. Translated: CASNSRDRVSGQYF.

Many counts were recorded for this clonotype. This chain joins TRBV5-1 and TRBJ2-5; 12 bases are shared with TRBD2. From germline, CDR1 is SGHRS and CDR2 YFSETQ. The ends lost 4 bases at V and 5 bases at J; junction bases unmatched: 18. The CDR3 has 19 amino acids. The CDR3 sequence: CASSRTSGTMRSVWETQYF. Written as DNA, the CDR3 is TGCGCCAGCAGCCGGACTAGCGGGACTATGAGGTCGGTCTGGGAGACCCAGTACTTC.

This clonotype has just a few counts. The chain links TRBV19 to TRBJ2-5; the match to TRBD2 covers 11 bases. Germline CDR1 reads LNHDA; CDR2 reads SQIVND (reference sequence). The length of the CDR3 is 15 residues. The junction had 4 bases not matched to a gene; V was cut back by 5 bases and J by 2 bases. The CDR3 nucleotides are TGTGCCAGTAGTGAGGGGACTAGCGGACAAGAGACCCAGTACTTC. It specifies CASSEGTSGQETQYF. The full variable domain, in which reference TRBV19 and TRBJ2-5 provide the parts outside the CDR3, is DGGITQSPKYLFRKEGQNVTLSCEQNLNHDAMYWYRQDPGQGLRLIYYSQIVNDFQKGDIAEGYSVSREKKESFPLTVTSAQKNPTAFYLCASSEGTSGQETQYFGPGTRLLVL.

In its sample, this clonotype was seen many times. This chain connects TRBV12-3 or TRBV12-4 to TRBJ1-1, with D hard to call. The CDR3 spans 12 residues. The V end lost 6 bases, the J end lost 6 bases, and 11 bases lay between the germline ends. The CDR3 here is CASRSPGAEAFF. The CDR3 DNA reads as TGTGCCAGCAGGTCCCCGGGCGCTGAAGCTTTCTTT.

This clonotype was observed a few times. The chain combines TRBV4-1 with TRBJ2-3; 8 bases line up with TRBD1. CDR3 length: 17 residues. Per the germline V gene, CDR1 is MGHRA and CDR2 is YSYEKL. V lost 3 bases, J lost 6 bases, and 14 bases stayed unmatched. The DNA of the CDR3 is TGCGCCAGCAGCCACGTTGGGACAGGTCGGTTCGGTGATACGCAGTATTTT. Translation: CASSHVGTGRFGDTQYF.

In its sample, this clonotype was seen a few times. V gene TRBV5-8 combines with J gene TRBJ1-1; no definite D call. The CDR3 totals 12 residues. Germline-derived CDR1 and CDR2 are SGHTS and YDEGEE. Between the trimmed V and J ends, which lost 0 bases and 6 bases, there was a span of 6 bases. The CDR3 reads CASSLVVPEAFF. The CDR3 nucleotides are TGTGCCAGCAGCTTGGTGGTCCCTGAAGCTTTCTTT. The whole variable domain, filled in from reference TRBV5-8 and TRBJ1-1, reads EAGVTQSPTHLIKTRGQQATLRCSPISGHTSVYWYQQALGLGLQFLLWYDEGEERNRGNFPPRFSGRQFPNYSSELNVNALELEDSALYLCASSLVVPEAFFGQGTRLTVV.

In this sample, this clonotype turned up a few times. A clone one base away is much larger, so this may be a read error. This chain connects TRBV3-1 to TRBJ2-1; D remains unclear. This CDR3 is built from 11 residues. CDR1 is LGHDT and CDR2 is YNNKEL in the germline V gene (reference sequence). CDR3 residues: CASSQGGEQSF. The CDR3 DNA follows: TGTGCCAGCAGCCAAGGGGGTGAGCAGTCCTTC.

In this sample, this clonotype turned up many times. This chain uses TRBV28 with TRBJ1-1; a possible D gene is TRBD1 (6 bases). This CDR3 has 15 residues. Germline assignment: CDR1 MDHEN and CDR2 SYDVKM. The V gene lost 8 bases and the J gene lost 0 bases, with 16 bases spanning the gap. The CDR3 spells CASRYPGGLNTEAFF. As DNA, the CDR3 is TGTGCCAGCCGCTACCCGGGGGGGCTGAACACTGAAGCTTTCTTT.

Concerning this clonotype: This may be a read error, as it is one base from a much larger clone. In nucleotides, the CDR3 is TGTGCCAGCAGTTTCTGGAGGGGCCCGGGACTAGCGGGAGAGATGTGGTACTTC. Residues: CASSFWRGPGLAGEMWYF. The chain uses TRBV12-3 or TRBV12-4 and TRBJ2-4, with 14 bases identical to TRBD2. This CDR3 comprises 18 residues. J lost 15 bases, V lost 3 bases, and 19 bases had no gene match.

This clonotype was observed at least ten times. The chain uses TRBV2 and TRBJ1-5; TRBD1 agrees at 10 bases. CDR3 length: 13 amino acids. V gave up 10 bases and J gave up 5 bases; unmatched junction bases: 5. Germline V gene sequence: CDR1 SNHLY, CDR2 FYNNEI. CDR3 region: CATRGTGDQPQHF. As DNA, the CDR3 is TGTGCCACTAGAGGGACAGGGGATCAGCCCCAGCATTTT.

A note on this clonotype: This may come from a read error, since a much larger clone is one base off. The V gene is TRBV9, the J gene TRBJ2-3, with 12 bases identical to TRBD2. Per the germline V gene, CDR1 is SGDLS and CDR2 is YYNGEE. This CDR3 spans 16 amino acids. V shed 4 bases and J 2 bases; nucleotides not matched to a gene: 5. CDR3 nucleotide sequence: TGTGCCAGCAGCCCCGGACTAGCGGGGACCACAGATACGCAGTATTTT. Its protein is CASSPGLAGTTDTQYF.

This clonotype was counted at least ten times. The chain joins TRBV10-3 to TRBJ2-7, with D unclear. Trimming took 3 bases from V and 2 from J, leaving 11 bases between them. Germline assignment: CDR1 ENHRY and CDR2 SYGVKD. This CDR3 spans 14 amino acids. The CDR3 nucleotides are TGTGCCATCAGTGAACCGGGTCCGCCCTACGAGCAGTACTTC. As protein: CAISEPGPPYEQYF.

This clonotype showed up many times. The rearrangement links TRBV5-1 to TRBJ1-1, with D unclear. Germline CDR1 is SGHRS and CDR2 is YFSETQ. Trimming took off 1 base at V and 7 bases at J, with 5 bases between the two ends. The CDR3 consists of 11 residues. The CDR3 loop is CASSLNGEAFF. The CDR3 region has the DNA TGCGCCAGCAGCTTGAACGGTGAAGCTTTCTTT.

Worth noting for this clonotype: A junction boundary mismatches the germline segment, possibly from a read error. The chain joins TRBV9 to TRBJ2-7; perhaps TRBD2 as D (6 bases). The CDR3 spans 15 residues. Germline CDR1 is SGDLS and CDR2 is YYNGEE. The CDR3 bases are TGTGCTAGCAGCGTGGAGGGGAGTAACAATTACGAGCAGTACTTC. It translates to CASSVEGSNNYEQYF.